The 15 T cell receptor beta chains below come from one sample, sequenced in a study of monozygotic twins with inflammatory bowel disease. TCRdb reworked the 5' RACE reads into one entry per CDR3 protein, no DNA. The sample's table shows fewer than 150,000 distinct CDR3 sequences. The sample was blood. These receptor sequences come from a human donor with ulcerative colitis or Crohn's disease, or a healthy co-twin of an affected twin (not recorded which).

V gene TRBV15 combines with J gene TRBJ2-3; with no DNA, the TCRdb D assignment of TRBD2 cannot be verified. The germline CDR1 and CDR2 sequences are LNHNV and YYDKDF (reference sequence). CDR3 length: 18 residues. The CDR3: CATSTTMGLAGGTDTQYF.

The chain recombines TRBV27 with TRBJ1-5; TCRdb gives TRBD1 as the D gene, but with no DNA this cannot be confirmed. The length of the CDR3 is 14 residues. CDR1 and CDR2 from the germline V gene are MNHEY and SMNVEV (reference sequence). The CDR3 reads CASRPTGTSQPQHF.

This chain uses TRBV7-2 with TRBJ2-6; the D call from TCRdb, TRBD1, cannot be confirmed without DNA. Germline V gene lookup returns CDR1 SGHTA and CDR2 FQGNSA. There are 15 residues in the CDR3. The CDR3 sequence is CASSIGGAGANVLTF.

The chain has TRBV6-5 and TRBJ1-5; absent DNA, TCRdb's TRBD1 call cannot be checked. Germline-derived CDR1 and CDR2 are MNHEY and SVGAGI. The length of the CDR3 is 13 residues. The CDR3 is CATGGTTNQPQHF.

The CDR3 protein is CASSPQVGRGDTGELFF. The chain combines TRBV7-7 with TRBJ2-2; the TCRdb D gene call, TRBD1, has no DNA to confirm it. Germline loops: CDR1 SSHAT, CDR2 FNYEAQ (reference sequence). The CDR3 totals 17 residues.

V is TRBV20-1 and J is TRBJ1-2; TCRdb outputs TRBD1, but without DNA this stays unchecked. Germline CDR1 is DFQATT and CDR2 is SNEGSKA (reference sequence). CDR3 length equals 13 residues. CDR3 protein: CSARDRGLGGYTF.

The chain couples TRBV29-1 to TRBJ1-2; there is no DNA to check the TCRdb D call of TRBD1. The CDR3 is made up of 17 amino acids. Germline V CDR1 and CDR2: SQVTM, ANQGSEA. The CDR3 reads CSVEDLRQGPSLSGYTF.

V usage is TRBV29-1 and J usage is TRBJ2-5; TCRdb's D gene call, TRBD1, goes unchecked for lack of DNA. CDR3 size: 16 residues. Germline V gene sequence: CDR1 SQVTM, CDR2 ANQGSEA. The CDR3 here is CSVEGIDRGQRETQYF.

The CDR3 protein is CASSLVPDSANNSPLHF. V and J are TRBV7-6 and TRBJ1-6; as DNA is missing, the TRBD1 call by TCRdb cannot be tested. This CDR3 has 17 residues. Germline lookup yields CDR1 SGHVS and CDR2 FNYEAQ.

V is TRBV12-3 or TRBV12-4 and J is TRBJ1-6; TCRdb reports TRBD1, a call that lacks DNA to check it against. The CDR3 length is 12 residues. The CDR3 region is CASSQGGSPLHF.

The chain recombines TRBV5-6 with TRBJ2-4; the D call from TCRdb, TRBD1, cannot be confirmed without DNA. The CDR3 runs to 14 residues. CDR1 and CDR2 (germline): SGHDT, YYEEEE. The CDR3: CASSLRGGKGMQYF.

The chain employs TRBV4-1 and TRBJ2-1. Germline loops: CDR1 MGHRA, CDR2 YSYEKL. There are 15 residues in the CDR3. The CDR3 region is CASSQVERLYNEQFF.

This rearrangement joins TRBV10-3 to TRBJ1-2; the TRBD1 assignment by TCRdb is unverifiable without DNA. This CDR3 is 12 amino acids long. Germline assignment: CDR1 ENHRY and CDR2 SYGVKD. CDR3 loop: CAIQGASYGYTF.

This rearrangement joins TRBV3-1 to TRBJ2-7; the TRBD2 assignment by TCRdb is unverifiable without DNA. The CDR3 is 13 amino acids. CDR1 is LGHDT, CDR2 YNNKEL, per germline (reference sequence). The CDR3 sequence is CATSGAASYEQYF.

This chain uses TRBV10-3 with TRBJ2-5; as DNA is missing, the TRBD2 call by TCRdb cannot be tested. CDR1 is ENHRY, CDR2 SYGVKD, per germline. CDR3 size: 16 residues. The CDR3 spells CAISQPAGSSAETQYF.